This paragraph covers one TCR beta chain sequence. The CDR3 extends over 13 amino acids. Trimming shortened V by 10 bases and J by 0 bases, and 12 bases separated the two germline ends. The germline CDR1 and CDR2 sequences are ENHRY and SYGVKD. The PCR employed 60 Vbeta primers together with 13 Jbeta primers. Assay used: immunoSEQ multiplex PCR; TCRdb lists only in-frame clones, some missing. The repertoire includes about 72,000 clones, roughly four fifths of them detected once, and 1.5% to 2% sits in the top ten. This sample stems from a study of cytomegalovirus exposure and HLA in healthy donors. The receptor comes from a man aged 18 to 30 in good health and CMV-seronegative. Source material: PBMCs. This chain uses TRBV10-3 with TRBJ1-1; D remains ambiguous. The CDR3 protein is CASSQVMNTEAFF. The CDR3 nucleotides read TGTGCCAGCAGCCAGGTCATGAACACTGAAGCTTTCTTT.